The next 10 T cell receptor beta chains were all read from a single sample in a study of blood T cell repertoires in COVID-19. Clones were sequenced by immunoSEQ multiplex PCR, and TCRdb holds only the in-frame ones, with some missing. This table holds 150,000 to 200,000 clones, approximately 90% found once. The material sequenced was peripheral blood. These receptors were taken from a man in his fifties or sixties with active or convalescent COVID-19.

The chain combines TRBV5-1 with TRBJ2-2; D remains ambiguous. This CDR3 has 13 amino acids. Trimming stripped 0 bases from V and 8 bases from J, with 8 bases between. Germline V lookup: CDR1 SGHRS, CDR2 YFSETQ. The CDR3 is CASSLARSGELFF. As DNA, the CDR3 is TGCGCCAGCAGCTTGGCCAGATCGGGGGAGCTGTTTTTT.

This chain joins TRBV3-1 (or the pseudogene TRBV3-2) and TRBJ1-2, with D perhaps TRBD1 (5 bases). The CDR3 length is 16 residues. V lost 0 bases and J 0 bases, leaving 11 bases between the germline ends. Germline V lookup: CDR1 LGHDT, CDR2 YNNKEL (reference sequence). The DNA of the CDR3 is TGTGCCAGCAGCCAAGAAGGCGGCAGGGCTAACTATGGCTACACCTTC. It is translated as CASSQEGGRANYGYTF.

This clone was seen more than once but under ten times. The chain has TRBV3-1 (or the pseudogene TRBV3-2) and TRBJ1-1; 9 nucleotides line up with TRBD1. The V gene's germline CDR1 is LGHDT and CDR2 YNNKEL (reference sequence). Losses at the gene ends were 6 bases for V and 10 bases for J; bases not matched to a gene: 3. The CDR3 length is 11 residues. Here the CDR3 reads CASSQTGGAFF. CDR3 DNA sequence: TGTGCCAGCAGTCAGACAGGGGGAGCTTTCTTT.

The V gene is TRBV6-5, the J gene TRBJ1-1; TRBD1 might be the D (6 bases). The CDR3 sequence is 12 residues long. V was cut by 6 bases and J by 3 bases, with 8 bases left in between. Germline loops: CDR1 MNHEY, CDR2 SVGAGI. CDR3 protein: CASSRQDTEAFF. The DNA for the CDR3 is TGTGCCAGCAGCCGACAGGACACTGAAGCTTTCTTT.

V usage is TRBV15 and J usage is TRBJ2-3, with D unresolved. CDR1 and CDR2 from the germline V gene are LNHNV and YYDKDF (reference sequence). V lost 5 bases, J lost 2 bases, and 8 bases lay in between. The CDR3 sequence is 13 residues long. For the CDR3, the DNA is TGTGCCACCAGCGATGGAGTCACAGATACGCAGTATTTT. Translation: CATSDGVTDTQYF.

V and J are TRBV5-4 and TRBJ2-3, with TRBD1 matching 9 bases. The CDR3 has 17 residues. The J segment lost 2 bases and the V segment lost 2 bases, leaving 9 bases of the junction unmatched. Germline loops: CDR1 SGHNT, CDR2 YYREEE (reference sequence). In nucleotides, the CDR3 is TGTGCCAGCAGCTTCCCCATTGACAGGGGGGCCACAGATACGCAGTATTTT. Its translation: CASSFPIDRGATDTQYF.

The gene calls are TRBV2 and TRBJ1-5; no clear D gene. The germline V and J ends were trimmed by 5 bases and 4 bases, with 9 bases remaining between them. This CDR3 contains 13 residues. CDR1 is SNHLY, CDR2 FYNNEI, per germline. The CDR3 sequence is CASSLDGNQPQHF. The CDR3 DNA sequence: TGTGCCAGCAGTCTAGACGGAAATCAGCCCCAGCATTTT.

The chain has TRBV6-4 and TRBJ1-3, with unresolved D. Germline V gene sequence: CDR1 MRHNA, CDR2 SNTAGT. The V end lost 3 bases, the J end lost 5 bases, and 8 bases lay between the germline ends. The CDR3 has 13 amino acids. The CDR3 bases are TGTGCCAGCAGTGAGGCTGTCAGAAACACCATATATTTT. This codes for CASSEAVRNTIYF.

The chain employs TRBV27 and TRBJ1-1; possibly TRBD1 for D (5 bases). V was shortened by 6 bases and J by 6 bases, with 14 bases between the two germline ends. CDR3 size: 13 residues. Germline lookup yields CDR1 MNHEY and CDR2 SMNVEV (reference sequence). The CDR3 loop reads CASSLGTFAEAFF. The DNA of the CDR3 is TGTGCCAGCAGCTTAGGGACTTTCGCTGAAGCTTTCTTT.

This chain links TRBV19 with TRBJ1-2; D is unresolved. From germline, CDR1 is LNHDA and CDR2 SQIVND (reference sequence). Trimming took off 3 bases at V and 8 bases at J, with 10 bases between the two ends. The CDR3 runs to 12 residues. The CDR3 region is CASSMVNSGYTF. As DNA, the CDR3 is TGTGCCAGTAGTATGGTCAACAGCGGCTACACCTTC.